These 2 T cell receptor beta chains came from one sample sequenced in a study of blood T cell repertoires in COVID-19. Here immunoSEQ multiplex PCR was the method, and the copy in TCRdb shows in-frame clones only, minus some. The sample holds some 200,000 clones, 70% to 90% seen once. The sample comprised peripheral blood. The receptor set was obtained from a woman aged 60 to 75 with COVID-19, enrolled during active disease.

CDR3 loop: CASSFSGSSYNEQFF. The DNA for the CDR3 is TGTGCCAGCAGTTTTAGCGGGAGCTCCTACAATGAGCAGTTCTTC. V is TRBV27 and J is TRBJ2-1, with 9 bases fitting TRBD2. The CDR3 extends over 15 amino acids. Germline V CDR1 and CDR2: MNHEY, SMNVEV (reference sequence). V lost 3 bases, J lost 0 bases, and 0 bases stayed unmatched.

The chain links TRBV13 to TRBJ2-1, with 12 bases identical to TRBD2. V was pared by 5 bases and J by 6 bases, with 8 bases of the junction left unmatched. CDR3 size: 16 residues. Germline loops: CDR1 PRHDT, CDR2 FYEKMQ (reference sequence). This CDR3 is CASSRLAGGPGNEQFF. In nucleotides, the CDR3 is TGTGCCAGCAGCCGCCTAGCGGGAGGGCCAGGCAATGAGCAGTTCTTC. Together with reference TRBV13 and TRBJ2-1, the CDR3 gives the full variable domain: AAGVIQSPRHLIKEKRETATLKCYPIPRHDTVYWYQQGPGQDPQFLISFYEKMQSDKGSIPDRFSAQQFSDYHSELNMSSLELGDSALYFCASSRLAGGPGNEQFFGPGTRLTVL.